The next 17 T cell receptor beta chains were all read from a single sample in a study of T cell changes during pregnancy in multiple sclerosis. The data were produced by immunoSEQ multiplex PCR, yet TCRdb's version contains in-frame clones alone and is incomplete. The table lists about 44,000 clones, 70% to 90% of them singletons, with 5.9% in the top ten. The input for sequencing was CD8+ T cells from peripheral blood mononuclear cells, taken after pregnancy. The receptors derive from a female donor in good health, enrolled as a control in a pregnancy study.

The J gene is TRBJ2-3, the V gene TRBV6-5; D gene uncertain. Deletions cut 4 bases from V and 6 bases from J, with 11 bases between. CDR1 and CDR2 (germline): MNHEY, SVGAGI. The CDR3 has 13 residues. In nucleotides, the CDR3 is TGTGCCAGCAGTTCGAACGACGGGGATACGCAGTATTTT. The encoded protein is CASSSNDGDTQYF.

The gene calls are TRBV7-9 and TRBJ1-5, with D possibly TRBD1 on 6 matching bases. Germline V CDR1 and CDR2: SEHNR, FQNEAQ (reference sequence). V lost 4 bases and J lost 6, with 13 bases in between. This CDR3 has 14 residues. The CDR3 loop reads CASSSTGPSQPQHF. CDR3 DNA sequence: TGTGCCAGCAGCTCCACAGGGCCAAGTCAGCCCCAGCATTTT.

V usage is TRBV13 and J usage is TRBJ1-1; perhaps TRBD1 as D (5 bases). This CDR3 contains 13 residues. The V end was cut by 3 bases, the J end by 4 bases, with 9 bases between. Germline CDR1 is PRHDT and CDR2 is FYEKMQ (reference sequence). DNA of the CDR3: TGTGCCAGCAGCTTCGGGGGGGGCACTGAAGCTTTCTTT. Protein sequence: CASSFGGGTEAFF.

This clone is categorized as medium-sized. The chain couples TRBV5-8 to TRBJ1-6, with D hard to call. V lost 2 bases and J lost 2, with 8 bases in between. The CDR3 totals 15 residues. CDR1 and CDR2 from the germline V gene are SGHTS and YDEGEE. The CDR3: CASSFPNTYNSPLHF. The CDR3 DNA reads TGTGCCAGCAGCTTTCCGAACACCTATAATTCACCCCTCCACTTT.

The V call is TRBV7-2, the J call TRBJ1-5; D uncertain. The CDR3 sequence is 12 residues long. V dropped 1 base and J dropped 4 bases, with 2 bases sitting between them. Germline V gives CDR1 SGHTA, CDR2 FQGNSA. CDR3 sequence reads: CASSLVNQPQHF. The CDR3 nucleotides are TGTGCCAGCAGCTTAGTAAATCAGCCCCAGCATTTT.

This chain joins TRBV7-9 and TRBJ2-7, with TRBD2 as a possible D gene (6 bases). Germline loops: CDR1 SEHNR, CDR2 FQNEAQ (reference sequence). The CDR3 sequence is 14 residues long. Trimming left V 0 bases short and J 6 bases short, with 12 bases between. Here the CDR3 reads CASSLASGLGEQYF. DNA of the CDR3: TGTGCCAGCAGCTTAGCCAGCGGGTTAGGCGAGCAGTACTTC.

The chain recombines TRBV27 with TRBJ1-5; a possible D gene is TRBD1 (6 bases). This CDR3 has 14 amino acids. V lost 6 bases to trimming and J lost 2 bases, with 11 bases between them. CDR1 and CDR2 from the germline V gene are MNHEY and SMNVEV (reference sequence). This CDR3 is CASSQGGRNQPQHF. The CDR3 DNA follows: TGTGCCAGCAGCCAAGGGGGTCGCAATCAGCCCCAGCATTTT.

This chain uses TRBV5-8 with TRBJ1-5; 9 nucleotides align to TRBD1. The V gene end was trimmed by 5 bases and the J gene end by 7 bases; junction bases not matched to a gene: 10. The V gene's germline CDR1 is SGHTS and CDR2 YDEGEE. The CDR3 totals 15 residues. The CDR3 DNA follows: TGTGCCAGCAGTCATACAGGGGGCGCGGGGCAGCCCCAGCATTTT. Translating gives CASSHTGGAGQPQHF.

The V call is TRBV12-5, the J call TRBJ2-3, with D tentatively TRBD2 (5 bases). Trimming shortened V by 4 bases and J by 2 bases, and 16 bases separated the two germline ends. Germline V gene sequence: CDR1 LGHNT, CDR2 FRNRAP. The CDR3 is 16 residues long. CDR3 region: CASGSPNIGVTDTQYF. DNA of the CDR3: TGTGCTAGTGGTTCTCCCAACATCGGGGTCACAGATACGCAGTATTTT.

V and J are TRBV13 and TRBJ2-5; D is ambiguous. Per the germline V gene, CDR1 is PRHDT and CDR2 is FYEKMQ (reference sequence). The CDR3 has 14 amino acids. V dropped 2 bases and J dropped 3 bases, with 10 bases sitting between them. CDR3 sequence reads: CASSLRHLEETQYF. The CDR3 DNA sequence: TGTGCCAGCAGCTTACGCCACCTAGAAGAGACCCAGTACTTC. Full variable domain (outside the CDR3, taken from reference TRBV13 and TRBJ2-5): AAGVIQSPRHLIKEKRETATLKCYPIPRHDTVYWYQQGPGQDPQFLISFYEKMQSDKGSIPDRFSAQQFSDYHSELNMSSLELGDSALYFCASSLRHLEETQYFGPGTRLLVL.

The rearrangement joins TRBV5-3 to TRBJ2-1, with 11 positions matching TRBD2. TRBV5-3 is placed among ORFs of uncertain function. This CDR3 contains 20 residues. V trimming: 4 bases; J trimming: 5 bases; junction bases outside the gene matches: 20. CDR3 loop: CARSPSGGPRSPSQDNEQFF. DNA of the CDR3: TGTGCCAGAAGCCCTAGCGGGGGGCCCCGTTCACCCTCCCAAGACAATGAGCAGTTCTTC.

The rearrangement uses TRBV29-1 and TRBJ2-7; perhaps TRBD2 as D (6 bases). V gave up 7 bases and J gave up 3 bases, with 16 bases separating them. The V gene's germline CDR1 is SQVTM and CDR2 ANQGSEA. This CDR3 comprises 13 residues. CDR3: CSARLGSDYEQYF. The CDR3 DNA reads TGCAGCGCAAGACTAGGATCCGACTACGAGCAGTACTTC.

This chain joins TRBV4-3 and TRBJ1-3; 10 bases are shared with TRBD1. Losses at the gene ends were 2 bases for V and 3 bases for J; bases not matched to a gene: 4. CDR3 size: 16 residues. Germline loops: CDR1 LGHNA, CDR2 YSLEER. The CDR3 DNA is TGCGCCAGCAGCCAAAGACAGGGGGCGCTTGGAAACACCATATATTTT. This codes for CASSQRQGALGNTIYF.

This clone was seen only a few times. The V and J genes are TRBV28 and TRBJ2-7; 7 bases align to TRBD1. CDR1 MDHEN and CDR2 SYDVKM come from the germline V gene. The V segment lost 8 bases and the J segment 3 bases; nucleotides outside the gene matches: 7. The CDR3 is 13 residues long. The CDR3 DNA sequence: TGTGCCAGCCTGAGACAGGGTAGCTACGAGCAGTACTTC. Translation gives CASLRQGSYEQYF.

V gene TRBV9 combines with J gene TRBJ1-1; maybe TRBD1 (5 bases). CDR1 and CDR2 (germline): SGDLS, YYNGEE. This CDR3 is built from 15 residues. Between the trimmed V and J ends, which lost 3 bases and 0 bases, there was a span of 12 bases. CDR3 protein: CASSAYGGLNTEAFF. CDR3 sequence (DNA): TGTGCCAGCAGCGCGTACGGGGGTTTGAACACTGAAGCTTTCTTT.

The chain has TRBV7-9 and TRBJ1-2; no clear D gene. V lost 5 bases, J lost 3 bases, and 13 bases lay in between. CDR1 is SEHNR, CDR2 FQNEAQ, per germline (reference sequence). CDR3 length: 14 residues. The chain's CDR3 is CASSLGGVDYGYTF. The CDR3 DNA reads as TGTGCCAGCAGCCTAGGCGGGGTTGACTATGGCTACACCTTC.

This chain links TRBV5-1 with TRBJ1-1; 9 bases align to TRBD1. This CDR3 is built from 11 residues. CDR1 SGHRS and CDR2 YFSETQ come from the germline V gene. V trimming: 7 bases; J trimming: 8 bases; junction bases outside the gene matches: 3. CDR3 sequence: CASWTGEEAFF. For the CDR3, the DNA is TGCGCCAGCTGGACAGGGGAGGAAGCTTTCTTT.